The 31 T cell receptor beta chains presented below share a single source sample, sequenced in a study of blood T cells in healthy people across ages. A second roughly 6 to 12 cycle PCR used barcoded and J-beta primers. Each CDR3 protein gets one entry after TCRdb re-called the 5' RACE reads with MiXCR. Among about 380,000 distinct CDR3 sequences listed, about 55% were seen once. Sequencing input: blood. The receptors here all came from a man aged 55 to 70 in good health.

This rearrangement joins TRBV28 to TRBJ1-2, with 7 bases lining up with TRBD1. V lost 8 bases and J lost 5; bases outside the gene matches: 8. The CDR3 covers 13 residues. Germline values: CDR1 MDHEN, CDR2 SYDVKM. The CDR3 DNA reads TGTGCCAGCGAACAGGGGTCTAGGTATGGCTACACCTTC. It translates to CASEQGSRYGYTF.

The V gene is TRBV6-5, the J gene TRBJ2-7; D is tentatively TRBD1 or TRBD2 (5 bases each). Germline V gene data show CDR1 as MNHEY and CDR2 as SVGAGI. Trimming removed 6 bases at V and 6 bases at J, with 21 bases between. This CDR3 region has 15 residues. The CDR3 bases are TGTGCCAGCAGAGACGGGGCAGGCAAGGGCCTCGAGCAGTACTTC. It codes for CASRDGAGKGLEQYF.

The sample holds one count of this clonotype. The chain combines TRBV10-1 with TRBJ2-7, with D maybe TRBD2 (6 bases). The closer fit of TRBJ2-4 to the DNA end suggests the J call may be wrong. Germline values: CDR1 WNHNN, CDR2 SYGVQD (reference sequence). This CDR3 is built from 13 residues. The CDR3 bases are TGCGCCAGCACCCAGGGCGGGATAAACATTCAGTACTTC. Protein sequence: CASTQGGINIQYF.

Concerning this clonotype: A much larger clone differs from this one at a single base, so this may be a read error. The chain has TRBV7-2 and TRBJ2-6, with 7 bases lining up with TRBD2. Germline values: CDR1 SGHTA, CDR2 FQGNSA. CDR3 length equals 19 residues. CDR3 region: CASNLVPPGRGAGANVLTF. In nucleotides, the CDR3 is TGTGCCAGCAACTTAGTCCCCCCGGGGAGGGGTGCTGGGGCCAACGTCCTGACTTTC.

The CDR3 region is CSARSGGKQTQYF. In DNA, the CDR3 is TGCAGTGCTCGTTCCGGGGGCAAACAGACCCAGTACTTC. The chain carries TRBV20-1 and TRBJ2-4; D may match TRBD1 or TRBD2 (6 bases each). The DNA matches TRBJ2-5 better at its end, which makes the J call doubtful. Germline V CDR1 and CDR2: DFQATT, SNEGSKA (reference sequence). This CDR3 spans 13 amino acids.

In this sample, this clonotype turned up many times. The rearrangement links TRBV29-1 to TRBJ2-5; D may be TRBD2 (5 bases). Germline V gives CDR1 SQVTM, CDR2 ANQGSEA. This CDR3 spans 14 amino acids. V lost 4 bases, J lost 6 bases, and 18 bases lay in between. The CDR3 nucleotides are TGCAGCGTTGTCGACCCTGAGGGCCAGAAGACCCAGTACTTC. Translating it yields CSVVDPEGQKTQYF.

This clonotype was detected a few times. V is TRBV3-1 and J is TRBJ1-6, with a weak D call TRBD1 (5 bases). V lost 0 bases to trimming and J lost 9 bases, with 12 bases between them. Germline values: CDR1 LGHDT, CDR2 YNNKEL (reference sequence). The CDR3 runs 15 residues. CDR3 sequence: CASSQEPGLGSPLHF. The CDR3 bases are TGTGCCAGCAGCCAAGAGCCAGGGCTCGGTTCACCCCTCCACTTT.

This clonotype occurred a few times. The gene calls are TRBV12-3 or TRBV12-4 and TRBJ2-6; no reliable D call. The CDR3 contains 14 residues. Trimming shortened V by 3 bases and J by 12 bases, and 15 bases separated the two germline ends. CDR3 DNA sequence: TGTGCCAGCAGTTTGACACTCGACCGTCGCGTCCTGACTTTC. Translating gives CASSLTLDRRVLTF.

The chain employs TRBV27 and TRBJ2-7, with 10 bases fitting TRBD2. Germline CDR1 reads MNHEY; CDR2 reads SMNVEV (reference sequence). The CDR3 loop spans 15 amino acids. With V trimmed by 4 bases and J by 4 bases, 7 bases remained unmatched. The CDR3 loop reads CASSSPTSGRYEQYF. CDR3 nucleotides: TGTGCCAGCAGTTCCCCGACTAGCGGGCGGTACGAGCAGTACTTC.

V usage is TRBV20-1 and J usage is TRBJ2-1, with 9 bases aligning to TRBD2. The CDR3 extends over 15 amino acids. With 3 bases clipped from V and 9 bases from J, the junction kept 12 bases outside the gene matches. Germline V CDR1 and CDR2: DFQATT, SNEGSKA (reference sequence). The CDR3 DNA follows: TGCAGTGCTAGTGCTATGGGACTAGCTAGTGGTGAGCAGTTCTTC. It is translated as CSASAMGLASGEQFF.

The chain joins TRBV7-9 to TRBJ2-5; TRBD2 agrees at 13 bases. The CDR3 runs 17 residues. Trimming at V came to 5 bases and at J to 2 bases, leaving 8 bases not matched to a gene. Per germline, CDR1 SEHNR and CDR2 FQNEAQ (reference sequence). CDR3 sequence (DNA): TGTGCCAGCAGCCTTCCGACTAGCGGGGGGATTCAAGAGACCCAGTACTTC. Its protein product is CASSLPTSGGIQETQYF.

This clonotype was found once. Lacking the conserved final phenylalanine or tryptophan, this CDR3 likely reflects a read error. No DNA is shown, since the ends of the CDR3 on it are uncertain; the CDR3 is the one TCRdb lists. The V and J genes are TRBV12-3 or TRBV12-4 and TRBJ2-3. 12 amino acids form the CDR3, both terminal residues included. Here the CDR3 reads CASSMTENVEYS.

This rearrangement joins TRBV28 to TRBJ1-4; D ambiguous. The CDR3 is 13 residues long. V lost 6 bases and J lost 11, with 16 bases in between. Germline CDR1 is MDHEN and CDR2 is SYDVKM. The chain's CDR3 is CASSNLAGRKLFF. CDR3 nucleotide sequence: TGTGCCAGCAGCAACCTGGCCGGCCGGAAACTGTTTTTT.

This clonotype was observed many times. The V gene is TRBV5-5, the J gene TRBJ2-7; TRBD2 aligns across 7 bases. The length of the CDR3 is 15 residues. With V trimmed by 1 base and J by 4 bases, 8 bases remained unmatched. CDR1 SGHKS and CDR2 YYEKEE come from the germline V gene (reference sequence). DNA of the CDR3: TGTGCCAGCAGCTTGACTGCGGGAGATATATACGAGCAGTACTTC. Translated: CASSLTAGDIYEQYF.

This clonotype was picked up a small number of times. The V call is TRBV18, the J call TRBJ2-4, with TRBD1 matching over 9 bases. The J call may be faulty, since TRBJ2-7 better matches the DNA end. CDR1 is KGHSH, CDR2 LQKENI, per germline. The CDR3 contains 16 residues. CDR3 amino acids: CASSPPITGGVNEQYF. The CDR3 DNA follows: TGTGCCAGCTCACCACCAATTACAGGGGGCGTTAACGAGCAGTACTTC.

This rearrangement joins TRBV28 to TRBJ1-1, with D maybe TRBD1 (5 bases). V gave up 7 bases and J gave up 6 bases, with 12 bases separating them. Germline-derived CDR1 and CDR2 are MDHEN and SYDVKM. This CDR3 is 12 amino acids long. For the CDR3, the DNA is TGTGCCAGCACCAAGGGGAGGCCTGAAGCTTTCTTT. Amino acid sequence: CASTKGRPEAFF.

This clonotype was picked up a small number of times. The J gene is TRBJ2-3, the V gene TRBV28; D is possibly TRBD1 or TRBD2 (5 bases each). Trimming shortened V by 4 bases and J by 4 bases, and 9 bases separated the two germline ends. Germline V gives CDR1 MDHEN, CDR2 SYDVKM. The CDR3 is 13 amino acids. The CDR3 region is CASSSGDADTQYF. Written as DNA, the CDR3 is TGTGCCAGCAGTTCCGGGGACGCAGATACGCAGTATTTT. Combining the CDR3 with reference TRBV28 and TRBJ2-3 gives the whole variable domain DVKVTQSSRYLVKRTGEKVFLECVQDMDHENMFWYRQDPGLGLRLIYFSYDVKMKEKGDIPEGYSVSREKKERFSLILESASTNQTSMYLCASSSGDADTQYFGPGTRLTVL.

In DNA form, the CDR3 reads TGTGCCACGGCCAGCGGAGGAGAGGCTTTCTTT. Translated, it gives CATASGGEAFF. The rearrangement uses TRBV3-1 and TRBJ1-1; D call uncertain. This CDR3 comprises 11 residues. Germline values: CDR1 LGHDT, CDR2 YNNKEL (reference sequence). Deletions cut 10 bases from V and 11 bases from J, with 17 bases between.

The V and J genes are TRBV24-1 and TRBJ2-3; either TRBD1 or TRBD2 may fit D (6 bases each). CDR1 and CDR2 (germline): KGHDR, SFDVKD. The CDR3 spans 15 residues. V was clipped by 7 bases and J by 2 bases, with 15 bases between them. CDR3 in DNA: TGTGCCACCAGCGATAGCTGGGGGGCCACAGATACGCAGTATTTT. Its translation: CATSDSWGATDTQYF.

The rearrangement uses TRBV28 and TRBJ2-1, with 8 positions matching TRBD2. J gave up 6 bases and V 8 bases, and 9 bases lay outside the gene matches. The CDR3 runs 14 residues. Germline CDR1 is MDHEN and CDR2 is SYDVKM. The CDR3 sequence is CASRLPLAGNEQFF. CDR3 sequence (DNA): TGTGCCAGCCGACTACCCCTAGCGGGCAATGAGCAGTTCTTC.

The CDR3 region has the DNA TGTGCCAGCAGCTTCGGGGGGAGAGAGGGGACCCAGTACTTC. Its translation: CASSFGGREGTQYF. The V and J genes are TRBV7-2 and TRBJ2-7, with TRBD2 matching 7 bases. TRBJ2-5 matches the DNA end more closely, so the J call is doubtful. CDR1 is SGHTA and CDR2 is FQGNSA in the germline V gene. The CDR3 runs 14 residues.

The rearrangement uses TRBV5-1 and TRBJ2-5; 8 positions agree with TRBD1. CDR1 and CDR2 from the germline V gene are SGHRS and YFSETQ. The CDR3 has 16 amino acids. The trim removed 0 bases at V and 5 bases at J, leaving 9 bases unmatched. The CDR3 region has the DNA TGCGCCAGCAGCTTGGATGGGCAGGGGGCAGGGGAGACCCAGTACTTC. Protein: CASSLDGQGAGETQYF.

V usage is TRBV12-3 or TRBV12-4 and J usage is TRBJ2-1; the D gene is possibly TRBD1 (5 bases). V was cut by 7 bases and J by 0 bases, with 13 bases left in between. This CDR3 contains 15 residues. As DNA, the CDR3 is TGTGCCAGCAACCCATTGGGGCCCTCCTACAATGAGCAGTTCTTC. Its protein product is CASNPLGPSYNEQFF.

This chain links TRBV5-4 with TRBJ2-3, with 9 bases fitting TRBD1. The CDR3 has 15 residues. CDR1 SGHNT and CDR2 YYREEE come from the germline V gene (reference sequence). V shed 4 bases, J shed 1 base, and the junction held 4 bases outside the gene matches. This chain's CDR3 is CASSPGQGRTDTQYF. CDR3 coding DNA: TGTGCCAGCAGCCCGGGACAGGGACGCACAGATACGCAGTATTTT.

This sequence joins TRBV5-1 and TRBJ1-1; no firm D call. With 2 bases removed from V and 1 base from J, the gap between germline ends came to 15 bases. Germline CDR1 is SGHRS and CDR2 is YFSETQ. This CDR3 comprises 16 residues. CDR3 nucleotides: TGCGCCAGCAGCTTTTCACTACAAACGGGGAACACTGAAGCTTTCTTT. It translates to CASSFSLQTGNTEAFF. The full variable domain, completed using reference TRBV5-1 and TRBJ1-1, is KAGVTQTPRYLIKTRGQQVTLSCSPISGHRSVSWYQQTPGQGLQFLFEYFSETQRNKGNFPGRFSGRQFSNSRSEMNVSTLELGDSALYLCASSFSLQTGNTEAFFGQGTRLTVV.

The chain combines TRBV9 with TRBJ2-3, with 10 bases matching TRBD2. The germline CDR1 and CDR2 sequences are SGDLS and YYNGEE. V was clipped by 3 bases and J by 1 base; unmatched bases: 5. The CDR3 covers 16 residues. In DNA, the CDR3 is TGTGCCAGCAGCGCGACCGGGACTAGCGGCACAGATACGCAGTATTTT. Amino acids: CASSATGTSGTDTQYF.

This clonotype has only a few counts. The rearrangement uses TRBV3-1 and TRBJ1-5; D not resolved. Trimming left V 1 base short and J 9 bases short, with 16 bases between. The germline CDR1 and CDR2 sequences are LGHDT and YNNKEL (reference sequence). This CDR3 has 15 amino acids. CDR3 protein: CASSQGLSLGRPQHF. The CDR3 nucleotides read TGTGCCAGCAGCCAAGGTCTAAGCCTGGGTCGGCCCCAGCATTTT.

The chain is built from TRBV20-1 and TRBJ2-6; 7 nucleotides line up with TRBD2. Trimming cost V 3 bases and J 0 bases; bases outside gene matches: 5. The CDR3 is 16 amino acids. Germline V gene sequence: CDR1 DFQATT, CDR2 SNEGSKA (reference sequence). This CDR3 is CSASEGGSSGANVLTF. The CDR3 coding sequence is TGCAGTGCTAGCGAGGGAGGGAGCTCTGGGGCCAACGTCCTGACTTTC.

The chain employs TRBV9 and TRBJ1-4; D unresolved. Trimming shortened V by 4 bases and J by 6 bases, and 25 bases separated the two germline ends. This CDR3 comprises 18 residues. In germline, CDR1 is SGDLS, CDR2 YYNGEE. This CDR3 reads CASSPQTHGPGFDEKLFF. The CDR3 nucleotides read TGTGCCAGCAGCCCCCAGACACACGGACCGGGTTTTGATGAAAAACTGTTTTTT.

Note on this clonotype: The junction differs from germline at one of its ends, possibly a read error. The J gene is TRBJ1-2, the V gene TRBV6-2 or TRBV6-3; TRBD1 matches 10 bases. The CDR3 totals 14 residues. Germline V CDR1 and CDR2: MNHEY, SVGEGT. The CDR3 sequence is CACRGQGGNYGYTF. As DNA, the CDR3 is TGTGCCTGCAGAGGACAGGGGGGTAACTATGGCTACACCTTC.

The chain employs TRBV6-6 and TRBJ2-3; 7 nucleotides match TRBD2. Trimming cost V 6 bases and J 6 bases; bases outside gene matches: 9. Germline CDR1 MNHNY, CDR2 SVGAGI (reference sequence). The CDR3 length is 14 residues. Here the CDR3 DNA reads TGTGCCAGCAGCCCCGGACTAGGAGGGGATACGCAGTATTTT. The encoded protein is CASSPGLGGDTQYF.